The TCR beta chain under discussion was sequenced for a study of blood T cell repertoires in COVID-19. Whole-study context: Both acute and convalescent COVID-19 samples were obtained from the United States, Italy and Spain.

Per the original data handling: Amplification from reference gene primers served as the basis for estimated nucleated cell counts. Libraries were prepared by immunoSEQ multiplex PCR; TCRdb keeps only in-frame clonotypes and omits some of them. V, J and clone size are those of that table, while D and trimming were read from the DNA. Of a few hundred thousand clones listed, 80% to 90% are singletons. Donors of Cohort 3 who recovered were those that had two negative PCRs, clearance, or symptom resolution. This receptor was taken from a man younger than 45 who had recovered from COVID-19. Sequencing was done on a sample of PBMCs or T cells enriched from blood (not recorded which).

CDR3 loop: CASSLGSAGQQETQYF. DNA of the CDR3: TGTGCCAGCAGCTTGGGTTCCGCCGGACAGCAAGAGACCCAGTACTTC. The chain joins TRBV5-4 to TRBJ2-5; D perhaps matches TRBD1 (6 bases). The CDR3 is 16 amino acids. Germline CDR1 reads SGHNT; CDR2 reads YYREEE (reference sequence). V lost 0 bases and J lost 2, with 14 bases in between.